These 16 T cell receptor beta chains originate from one sample sequenced in a study of post-analysis software for immune sequencing data. Study results and limitations: TRBV5-6, TRBV5-1 and TRBV20-1 belonged to a set of roughly 5 TRBV segments that were more frequent in patients than controls.

The library was made from cDNA and included unique molecular identifiers. MiXCR, run by TCRdb on the PCR reads, gives a single entry per CDR3 protein. The data show roughly 570,000 distinct CDR3 sequences, around a third seen once. These TCRs are of unknown antigen specificity. The sample comprised blood. These receptors originate from a girl under 18 with multiple sclerosis.

This clonotype appeared a few times. The chain carries TRBV6-1 and TRBJ1-1; the D gene is possibly TRBD1 (5 bases). Between the trimmed V and J ends, which lost 5 bases and 1 base, there was a span of 11 bases. This CDR3 is built from 14 residues. CDR1 MNHNS and CDR2 SASEGT come from the germline V gene. The CDR3 bases are TGTGCCAGCAGTCAGGGTATTGCGAACACTGAAGCTTTCTTT. It specifies CASSQGIANTEAFF.

In this sample, this clonotype turned up a few times. The CDR3 loop is CASSLGQGSSSTDTQYF. DNA for the CDR3: TGTGCCAGCAGTTTAGGGCAGGGGTCCTCTAGCACAGATACGCAGTATTTT. The V call is TRBV12-3 or TRBV12-4, the J call TRBJ2-3; possibly TRBD1 for D (6 bases). V dropped 1 base and J dropped 0 bases, with 14 bases sitting between them. The CDR3 length is 17 residues.

V and J are TRBV11-1 and TRBJ2-1; tentatively, D is TRBD1 or TRBD2 (5 bases each). Germline V gene data show CDR1 as SGHAT and CDR2 as FQDESV (reference sequence). Trimming cost V 6 bases and J 13 bases, with 28 bases left between them. The CDR3 covers 16 residues. The CDR3 DNA follows: TGTGCCAGCAGTTTTTCCGGGACCGCGAGGATAGAGACCCAGTTCTTC. Translated, it gives CASSFSGTARIETQFF.

This chain joins TRBV7-3 and TRBJ1-1; 8 bases agree with TRBD1. The CDR3 is made up of 17 amino acids. The germline CDR1 and CDR2 sequences are SGHTA and FQGTGA. V gave up 4 bases and J gave up 0 bases; unmatched junction bases: 10. CDR3 sequence (DNA): TGTGCCAGCAGCTCAGGGCCGCAGGGGGCGATGAACACTGAAGCTTTCTTT. As protein: CASSSGPQGAMNTEAFF.

This clonotype has more than one count but fewer than ten. The junction does not match germline at one end; this may be a read error. CDR3 in DNA: TGCGCCAGCAGCCGTTACTCCGGGACTAGCGGCAAAGAGACCCAGTACTTC. This sequence encodes CASSRYSGTSGKETQYF. The chain couples TRBV7-8 to TRBJ2-5, with TRBD2 matching 11 bases. The CDR3 has 17 amino acids. The germline CDR1 and CDR2 sequences are SGHVS and FQNEAQ.

The CDR3 region is CASSPPTPGSLAKNIQYF. The DNA for the CDR3 is TGTGCCAGCAGCCCCCCAACCCCAGGGTCACTAGCCAAAAACATTCAGTACTTC. The chain recombines TRBV7-9 with TRBJ2-4; D might be TRBD1 (5 bases). The CDR3 sequence is 18 residues long. Germline loops: CDR1 SEHNR, CDR2 FQNEAQ (reference sequence). The V gene lost 5 bases and the J gene lost 0 bases, with 20 bases spanning the gap.

This clonotype came up a few times. The chain recombines TRBV7-9 with TRBJ1-1; D is uncertain. From germline, CDR1 is SEHNR and CDR2 FQNEAQ (reference sequence). The CDR3 has 14 amino acids. V was cut by 3 bases and J by 1 base, with 9 bases left in between. CDR3 sequence reads: CASSLWSGNTEAFF. CDR3 nucleotides: TGTGCCAGCAGCTTGTGGTCGGGGAACACTGAAGCTTTCTTT.

This clonotype has more than one count but fewer than ten. The chain employs TRBV27 and TRBJ1-4; a possible D gene is TRBD1 (5 bases). This CDR3 contains 16 residues. Between the trimmed V and J ends, which lost 3 bases and 7 bases, there was a span of 18 bases. Germline CDR1 reads MNHEY; CDR2 reads SMNVEV (reference sequence). The DNA of the CDR3 is TGTGCCAGCAGTTTGAAGGTTCCAGGGCGTCCTGAAAAACTGTTTTTT. This translates into CASSLKVPGRPEKLFF.

The sample holds a few counts of this clonotype. The V call is TRBV20-1, the J call TRBJ1-4; 10 bases are a match to TRBD1. The ends lost 1 base at V and 1 base at J; junction bases unmatched: 9. CDR1 and CDR2 from the germline V gene are DFQATT and SNEGSKA (reference sequence). The length of the CDR3 is 18 residues. The CDR3 loop reads CSARGTGTGAETNEKLFF. The CDR3 DNA sequence: TGCAGTGCTAGAGGAACCGGGACAGGGGCGGAAACTAATGAAAAACTGTTTTTT.

This clonotype has only a few counts. The chain links TRBV27 to TRBJ2-3, with a tentative D call TRBD2 (5 bases). Germline CDR1 MNHEY, CDR2 SMNVEV (reference sequence). Trimming removed 6 bases at V and 4 bases at J, with 17 bases between. CDR3 length: 15 amino acids. This CDR3 reads CASRAIRGRADTQYF. DNA for the CDR3: TGTGCCAGCAGAGCAATCCGAGGGCGGGCAGATACGCAGTATTTT.

V is TRBV10-1 and J is TRBJ2-3, with TRBD1 matching over 8 bases. The germline V gene has CDR1 WNHNN and CDR2 SYGVQD (reference sequence). The V and J ends lost 6 bases and 8 bases, in that order; junction bases with no gene match: 4. CDR3 length equals 12 residues. The CDR3 loop is CASRNDRGTQYF. The CDR3 bases are TGCGCCAGCAGAAACGACAGGGGTACGCAGTATTTT.

The chain combines TRBV5-1 with TRBJ1-4, with 7 bases that match TRBD1. This CDR3 is 15 amino acids long. The trim removed 4 bases at V and 6 bases at J, leaving 9 bases unmatched. The V gene's germline CDR1 is SGHRS and CDR2 YFSETQ. DNA of the CDR3: TGCGCCAGCAGCCGTCAGGGGGAAGTAGATGAAAAACTGTTTTTT. Translation gives CASSRQGEVDEKLFF.

The J gene is TRBJ2-1, the V gene TRBV3-1; 9 bases agree with TRBD2. Losses at the gene ends were 4 bases for V and 8 bases for J; bases not matched to a gene: 12. Germline CDR1 and CDR2: LGHDT and YNNKEL (reference sequence). This CDR3 contains 16 residues. CDR3 amino acids: CASSLSGGGVIHEQFF. The CDR3 bases are TGTGCCAGCAGCCTTTCTGGCGGGGGGGTCATTCATGAGCAGTTCTTC.

The rearrangement uses TRBV20-1 and TRBJ1-5; possible D gene TRBD1, 5 bases. The germline gives CDR1 DFQATT, CDR2 SNEGSKA (reference sequence). Trimming removed 0 bases from V and 0 bases from J, with 12 bases in between. This CDR3 has 16 amino acids. The DNA for the CDR3 is TGCAGTGCTAGAGATCGGGGCAGTTATAGCAATCAGCCCCAGCATTTT. Translation gives CSARDRGSYSNQPQHF.

This chain connects TRBV20-1 to TRBJ2-5, with 10 bases identical to TRBD2. Germline trimming cut 3 bases from V and 7 bases from J; bases unmatched to any gene: 11. Germline loops: CDR1 DFQATT, CDR2 SNEGSKA (reference sequence). The CDR3 extends over 15 amino acids. The CDR3 region is CSASFLAGAEGTQYF. The CDR3 nucleotides read TGCAGTGCTAGTTTCCTAGCGGGGGCTGAGGGGACCCAGTACTTC.

Only one count was recorded for this clonotype. The chain links TRBV5-1 to TRBJ2-2; D not resolved. The CDR3 loop spans 16 amino acids. The V gene's germline CDR1 is SGHRS and CDR2 YFSETQ. The V end was cut by 4 bases, the J end by 5 bases, with 18 bases between. For the CDR3, the DNA is TGCGCCAGCAGCGTCCAGGCTAGTGTTTCTACCGGGGAGCTGTTTTTT. Residues: CASSVQASVSTGELFF.